These 2 T cell receptor beta chains came from one sample sequenced in a study of T cells in Graves' hyperthyroidism and ophthalmopathy. Researchers took RNA transcripts and amplified the TCR beta CDR3 regions from them. RT-PCR in the first round (using the HTBI primer set) targeted the TCR CDR3. In TCRdb, the multiplex PCR reads were re-called with MiXCR into one record per CDR3 protein. Among a few hundred thousand distinct CDR3 sequences, about 18% were seen once, and the ten largest hold less than 45%. The sequencing input was blood. The receptor source for this set is a young man with Graves' ophthalmopathy.

Many counts were recorded for this clonotype. The rearrangement joins TRBV7-9 to TRBJ2-5; 12 bases map to TRBD1. This CDR3 comprises 17 residues. From germline, CDR1 is SEHNR and CDR2 FQNEAQ (reference sequence). With V trimmed by 5 bases and J by 1 base, 8 bases remained unmatched. CDR3 amino acids: CASSLGTGGIGQETQYF. In nucleotides, the CDR3 is TGTGCCAGCAGCCTGGGGACAGGGGGCATCGGCCAAGAGACCCAGTACTTC. Complete variable domain (other parts from reference TRBV7-9 and TRBJ2-5): DTGVSQNPRHKITKRGQNVTFRCDPISEHNRLYWYRQTLGQGPEFLTYFQNEAQLEKSRLLSDRFSAERPKGSFSTLEIQRTEQGDSAMYLCASSLGTGGIGQETQYFGPGTRLLVL.

This clonotype was found a few times. The chain employs TRBV10-3 and TRBJ1-1; D is perhaps TRBD1 (5 bases). With 0 bases removed from V and 4 bases from J, the gap between germline ends came to 21 bases. CDR3 length equals 18 residues. Germline CDR1 reads ENHRY; CDR2 reads SYGVKD. In DNA form, the CDR3 reads TGTGCCATCAGTGAGTCGATGTGGGACGGCGTAGGTTTCACTGAAGCTTTCTTT. Translating it yields CAISESMWDGVGFTEAFF.